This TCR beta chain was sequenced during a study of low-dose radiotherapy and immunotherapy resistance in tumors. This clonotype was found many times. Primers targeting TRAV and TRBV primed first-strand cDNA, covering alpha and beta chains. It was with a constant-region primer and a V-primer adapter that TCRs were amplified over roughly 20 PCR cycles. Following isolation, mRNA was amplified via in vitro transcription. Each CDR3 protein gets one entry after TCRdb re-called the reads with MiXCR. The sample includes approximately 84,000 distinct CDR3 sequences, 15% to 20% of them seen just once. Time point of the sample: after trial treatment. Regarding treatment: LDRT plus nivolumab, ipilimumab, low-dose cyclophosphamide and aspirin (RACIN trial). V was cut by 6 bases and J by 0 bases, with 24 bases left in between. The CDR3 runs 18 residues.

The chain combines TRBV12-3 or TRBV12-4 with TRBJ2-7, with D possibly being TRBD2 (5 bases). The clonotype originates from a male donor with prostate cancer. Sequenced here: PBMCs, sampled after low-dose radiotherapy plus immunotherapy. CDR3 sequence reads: CASRFRGLGRVSSYEQYF. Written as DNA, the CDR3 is TGTGCCAGCAGGTTTCGAGGGCTCGGGCGGGTTTCCTCCTACGAGCAGTACTTC.